The rows below give T cell receptor beta chains drawn from one sample of a study. MiXCR, applied by TCRdb to the 5' RACE reads, yields one record per CDR3 protein. The table includes 9,000 to 10,000 distinct CDR3 sequences, 13% to 15% detected once. Sequenced material: Tregs sorted from blood. The source is a female donor with breast cancer. Each CDR3 is given with its conserved first and last residue. The D gene is left open where the match is weak. The size field is filled for only some rows; it gives once, few, many or a size class.

CDR3nt	CDR3aa	d_gene	abundance	v_gene	j_gene
TGTGCCAGCAGCAACCTACAGGGTTCCGCCATATATTTT	CASSNLQGSAIYF	-	medium-sized	TRBV6-5	TRBJ1-3
TGTGCCAGCAGCCCGACGGCGGGGTTGGAAGCTTCCTTT	CASSPTAGLEASF	-	-	TRBV7-3	TRBJ1-1
TGTGCCAGCAGCCAAGTCCCGTTTAGTGGCGGGGTGGATGAGCAGTTCTTC	CASSQVPFSGGVDEQFF	-	medium-sized	TRBV4-2	TRBJ2-1
TGTGCCAGCAGTCGACTTAGGGGCTCCTACAATGAGCAGTTCTTC	CASSRLRGSYNEQFF	-	medium-sized	TRBV28	TRBJ2-1
TGCGCCAGCAGCCGCGAGGAAAAACTGTTTTTT	CASSREEKLFF	-	many	TRBV5-1	TRBJ1-4
TGTGCCAGCAGCGCCGGACTAGCGGGCGCGAATGAGCAGTTCTTC	CASSAGLAGANEQFF	TRBD2	medium-sized	TRBV7-2	TRBJ2-1
TGTGCCAGCAGTGCGAGACAGGCTCAGTTATCGCAAGAGACCCAGTACTTC	CASSARQAQLSQETQYF	-	many	TRBV2	TRBJ2-5
TGTGCTAGCAGCTTGGGGCGCACCGGGGAGCTGTTTTTT	CASSLGRTGELFF	-	many	TRBV7-7	TRBJ2-2
TGCGCCAGCAGCTTCGGGGGTCGCACCGGGGAGCTGTCTTTT	CASSFGGRTGELSF	-	few	TRBV5-1	TRBJ2-2
TGTGCCAGCAAAAGGGACTCCGGGGAGCTGTTTTTT	CASKRDSGELFF	-	many	TRBV25-1	TRBJ2-2
TGCGCCAGCAGTGAGAGGGGGGGAAGCACTGAAGCTTTCTTT	CASSERGGSTEAFF	-	-	TRBV10-2	TRBJ1-1
TGTGCCAGCAGCTTGGCCGGAGGGAATCTAGCCAAAAACATTCAGTACTTC	CASSLAGGNLAKNIQYF	-	medium-sized	TRBV5-6	TRBJ2-4
TGCGCCAGCAGCTTGGGATCCCGGGACTCCAATGAGCAGTTCTTC	CASSLGSRDSNEQFF	-	many	TRBV5-1	TRBJ2-1
TGTGCCAGCAGTCCGTCTCACCTGACAGGACATCGAAGGGATACGCAGTATTTT	CASSPSHLTGHRRDTQYF	-	-	TRBV6-2/TRBV6-3	TRBJ2-3
TGTGCCAGCAGTGAGGATCAGGGAATAAGCAATCAGCCCCAGCATTTT	CASSEDQGISNQPQHF	-	many	TRBV2	TRBJ1-5
TGCGCCAGCAGCTTGGCCCCATCGAAAGATACGCAGTATTTT	CASSLAPSKDTQYF	-	-	TRBV5-1	TRBJ2-3
TGTGCCTGGAGTGCGCCCAACGCGGACGGTTCCTACGAGCAGTACTTC	CAWSAPNADGSYEQYF	-	many	TRBV30	TRBJ2-7
TGCAGTGCCGTAATCCTTCGGGGTCTCACAGATACGCAGTATTTT	CSAVILRGLTDTQYF	-	medium-sized	TRBV20-1	TRBJ2-3
TGTGCCAGCAGCGATTCAGCGGGGAGGAACACCGGGGATCTGTTGTTT	CASSDSAGRNTGDLLF	TRBD2	-	TRBV7-2	TRBJ2-2
TGCAGTGCTAGAGTAGGGGGGGATAACTATGGCTACACCTTC	CSARVGGDNYGYTF	-	few	TRBV20-1	TRBJ1-2
TGTGCCAGCAGCTTAGAACCTAGCGGGAGAGGCGCCCGGACCCAGTACTTC	CASSLEPSGRGARTQYF	TRBD2	medium-sized	TRBV7-2	TRBJ2-5
TGTGCCAGCAAGGTGCCTAAAGCCAGGGAAAACTATGGCTACACCTTC	CASKVPKARENYGYTF	-	medium-sized	TRBV28	TRBJ1-2
TGTGTCAGCAGCCCCAGGGGCGGTCAGCCCCAGCATTTT	CVSSPRGGQPQHF	-	few	TRBV7-6	TRBJ1-5
TGCGCCAGCAGCTTGGCCTTAGGAACCTACGAGCAGTACTTC	CASSLALGTYEQYF	-	many	TRBV5-1	TRBJ2-7
TGTGCCAGCAGCTTTCGGGGCGGGAGGTTTGATGAGCAGTTCTTC	CASSFRGGRFDEQFF	TRBD2	-	TRBV7-2	TRBJ2-1
TGTGCCAGCATCGCCACAGGGGGCGGTAACTATGGCTACACCTTC	CASIATGGGNYGYTF	TRBD1	many	TRBV12-3/TRBV12-4	TRBJ1-2
TGTGCCAGCAGCTTAGGATCTGCCGGATTTCCTTTCTTT	CASSLGSAGFPFF	-	medium-sized	TRBV7-6	TRBJ1-1
TGCAGTGCCCTACTTGGAACTAGCACAGATACGCAGTATTTT	CSALLGTSTDTQYF	-	medium-sized	TRBV20-1	TRBJ2-3
TGTGCCAGCAACCCGGAGGGGAGCTCCTACAATGAGCAGTTCTTC	CASNPEGSSYNEQFF	-	medium-sized	TRBV4-2	TRBJ2-1
TGCGCCAGCAGCTTAGCGGCTAACACTGAAGCTTTCTTT	CASSLAANTEAFF	-	medium-sized	TRBV5-1	TRBJ1-1
TGCAGCGTTGGTCCCGGGACAGGGAACACTGAAGCTTTCTTT	CSVGPGTGNTEAFF	TRBD1	medium-sized	TRBV29-1	TRBJ1-1
TGCGCCAGCAGTTATATCGGACTAGCGGGGATATACAATGAGCAGTTCTTC	CASSYIGLAGIYNEQFF	TRBD2	medium-sized	TRBV5-1	TRBJ2-1
TGCGCCAGCAGCTTGGCCGGGCACAATGAGCAGTTCTTC	CASSLAGHNEQFF	-	many	TRBV5-1	TRBJ2-1
TGTGCCAGCAGCCTCCGATTTAGCGGGGGCACAGATACGCAGTATTTT	CASSLRFSGGTDTQYF	TRBD2	medium-sized	TRBV7-9	TRBJ2-3
TGCGCCAGCAGCTTGGTACAGTCCGGGGAGCTGTTTTTT	CASSLVQSGELFF	-	medium-sized	TRBV5-1	TRBJ2-2
TGTGCCAGCAGCCCATCACAGGGAATTCTCTCACCCCTCCACTTT	CASSPSQGILSPLHF	-	medium-sized	TRBV12-3/TRBV12-4	TRBJ1-6
TGTGCCAGCAGTGAGGGGCGTAATTCACCCCTCCACTTT	CASSEGRNSPLHF	-	medium-sized	TRBV27	TRBJ1-6
TGTGCCAGTAGCCAAATATGGACAGATTATCAGCCCCAGCATTTT	CASSQIWTDYQPQHF	-	few	TRBV19	TRBJ1-5
TGTGCCAGCAGCTTCTTGCCCTCCACTCGGGGTAGCAATCAGCCCCAGCATTTT	CASSFLPSTRGSNQPQHF	-	many	TRBV13	TRBJ1-5
TGTGCCAGCAGCTTAGCAGGGGGCGGTCAGCCCCAGCATTTT	CASSLAGGGQPQHF	TRBD1	medium-sized	TRBV7-9	TRBJ1-5
TGTGCCAGCAGCTTAGTTGCGGGCGAGCAGTACTTC	CASSLVAGEQYF	-	medium-sized	TRBV7-9	TRBJ2-7
TGTGCCAGCAGCCCCCATCGACTAGCGGAAGAGACCCAGTACTTC	CASSPHRLAEETQYF	TRBD2	many	TRBV3-1	TRBJ2-5
TGCGCCAGCAGTGCGGGCGGGAGAGGAGATACGCAGTATTTT	CASSAGGRGDTQYF	TRBD2	medium-sized	TRBV10-2	TRBJ2-3
TGTGCCAGCAGTTTTAGCCAGATCACAGATACGCAGTATTTT	CASSFSQITDTQYF	-	many	TRBV12-3/TRBV12-4	TRBJ2-3
TGTGCCAGCAGCTTACAGGGATTAGGGGAAAAACTGTTTTTT	CASSLQGLGEKLFF	-	medium-sized	TRBV7-2	TRBJ1-4
TGTGCCAGCAGCCAAGAATCCCAGGGGGGGGAAGAGACCCAGTACTTC	CASSQESQGGEETQYF	-	-	TRBV4-2	TRBJ2-5